This T cell receptor (beta chain) emerged from a study of T cell changes during pregnancy in multiple sclerosis. CDR3 size: 17 residues. Sequenced by immunoSEQ multiplex PCR; TCRdb stores in-frame clones only, minus some. In the table there are around 130,000 clones, approximately 93% of which are singletons. The input for sequencing was peripheral blood, taken before pregnancy. The receptor was isolated from a female donor with multiple sclerosis, enrolled in a pregnancy study. The chain employs TRBV21-1 and TRBJ1-5; TRBD1 is the table's D call, not checked against the DNA. TRBV21-1 is annotated as a pseudogene. CDR3 nucleotide sequence: TGTGCCAGCAGCAGTGGACAGGGGAATGTCAGCAATCAGCCCCAGCATTTT. Its translation is CASSSGQGNVSNQPQHF.